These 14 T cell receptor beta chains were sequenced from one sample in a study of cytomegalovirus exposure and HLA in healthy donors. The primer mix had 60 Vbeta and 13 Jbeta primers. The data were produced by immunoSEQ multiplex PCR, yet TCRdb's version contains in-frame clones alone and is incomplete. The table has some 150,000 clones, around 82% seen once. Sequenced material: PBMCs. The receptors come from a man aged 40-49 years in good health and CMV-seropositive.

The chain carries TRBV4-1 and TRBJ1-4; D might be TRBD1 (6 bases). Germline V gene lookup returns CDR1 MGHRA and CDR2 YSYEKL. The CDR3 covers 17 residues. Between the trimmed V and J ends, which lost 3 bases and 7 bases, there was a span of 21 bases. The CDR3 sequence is CASSHVSGAAGVEKLFF. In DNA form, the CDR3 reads TGCGCCAGCAGCCACGTATCAGGGGCCGCGGGAGTTGAAAAACTGTTTTTT.

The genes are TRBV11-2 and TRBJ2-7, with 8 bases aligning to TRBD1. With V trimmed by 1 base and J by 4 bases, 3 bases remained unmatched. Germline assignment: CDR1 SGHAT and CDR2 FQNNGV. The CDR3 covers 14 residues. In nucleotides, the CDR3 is TGTGCCAGCAGCTTAGGGACAGGGATTTACGAGCAGTACTTC. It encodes CASSLGTGIYEQYF.

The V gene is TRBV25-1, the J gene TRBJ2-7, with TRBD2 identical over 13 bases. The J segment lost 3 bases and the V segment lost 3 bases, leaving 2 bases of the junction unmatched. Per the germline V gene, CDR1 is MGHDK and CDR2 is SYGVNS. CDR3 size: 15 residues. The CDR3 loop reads CASSDWTSGSYEQYF. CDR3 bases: TGTGCCAGCAGTGACTGGACTAGCGGGAGCTACGAGCAGTACTTC.

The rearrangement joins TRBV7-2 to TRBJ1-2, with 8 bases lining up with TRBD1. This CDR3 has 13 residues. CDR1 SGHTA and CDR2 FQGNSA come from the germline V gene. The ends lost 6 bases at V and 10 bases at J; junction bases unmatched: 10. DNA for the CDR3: TGTGCCAGCAGTCTGACCGGACAGGGTGACTACACCTTC. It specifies CASSLTGQGDYTF.

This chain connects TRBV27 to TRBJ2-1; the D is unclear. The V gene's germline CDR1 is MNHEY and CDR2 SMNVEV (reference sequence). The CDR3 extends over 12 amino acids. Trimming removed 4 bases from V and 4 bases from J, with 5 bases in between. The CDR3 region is CASSSNYNEQFF. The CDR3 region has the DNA TGTGCCAGCAGTTCTAATTACAATGAGCAGTTCTTC.

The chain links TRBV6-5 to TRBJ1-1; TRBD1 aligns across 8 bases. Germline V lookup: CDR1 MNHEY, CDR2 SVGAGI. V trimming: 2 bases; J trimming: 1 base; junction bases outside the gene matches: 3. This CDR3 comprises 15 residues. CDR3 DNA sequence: TGTGCCAGCAGTTACCCGGACAGGGAGAACACTGAAGCTTTCTTT. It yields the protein CASSYPDRENTEAFF.

In DNA form, the CDR3 reads TGCAGCGGACAGGGAGCGCACTATGGCTACACCTTC. This translates into CSGQGAHYGYTF. The gene calls are TRBV29-1 and TRBJ1-2, with 7 bases matching TRBD1. The CDR3 length is 12 residues. The junction had 5 bases not matched to a gene; V was cut back by 7 bases and J by 3 bases. Germline values: CDR1 SQVTM, CDR2 ANQGSEA.

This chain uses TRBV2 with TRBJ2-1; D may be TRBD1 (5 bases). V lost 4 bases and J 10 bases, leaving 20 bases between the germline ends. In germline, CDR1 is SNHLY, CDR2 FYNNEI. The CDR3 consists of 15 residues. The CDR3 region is CASSVGQPAMKEQFF. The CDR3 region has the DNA TGTGCCAGCAGTGTGGGGCAGCCAGCAATGAAAGAGCAGTTCTTC.

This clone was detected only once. CDR3 nucleotide sequence: TGTGCCAGTAGTGGACAGCTATACGAGCAGTACTTC. Translating it yields CASSGQLYEQYF. This rearrangement joins TRBV19 to TRBJ2-7, with a tentative D call TRBD1 (6 bases). Per the germline V gene, CDR1 is LNHDA and CDR2 is SQIVND (reference sequence). The CDR3 length is 12 residues. Trimming removed 5 bases at V and 4 bases at J, with 9 bases between. The full variable domain, with the rest looked up from reference TRBV19 and TRBJ2-7, is DGGITQSPKYLFRKEGQNVTLSCEQNLNHDAMYWYRQDPGQGLRLIYYSQIVNDFQKGDIAEGYSVSREKKESFPLTVTSAQKNPTAFYLCASSGQLYEQYFGPGTRLTVT.

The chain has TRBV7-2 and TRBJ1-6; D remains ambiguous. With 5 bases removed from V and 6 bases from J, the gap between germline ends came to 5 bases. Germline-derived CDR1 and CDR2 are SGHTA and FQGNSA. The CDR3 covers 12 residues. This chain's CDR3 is CASSHGNSPLHF. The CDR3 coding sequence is TGTGCCAGCAGCCACGGTAATTCACCCCTCCACTTT.

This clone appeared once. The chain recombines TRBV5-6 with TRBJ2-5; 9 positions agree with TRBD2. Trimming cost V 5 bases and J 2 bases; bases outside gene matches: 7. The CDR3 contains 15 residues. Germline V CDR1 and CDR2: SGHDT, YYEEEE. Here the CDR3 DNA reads TGTGCCAGCAGGACGTTAGCGGGAGCGCAAGAGACCCAGTACTTC. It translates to CASRTLAGAQETQYF.

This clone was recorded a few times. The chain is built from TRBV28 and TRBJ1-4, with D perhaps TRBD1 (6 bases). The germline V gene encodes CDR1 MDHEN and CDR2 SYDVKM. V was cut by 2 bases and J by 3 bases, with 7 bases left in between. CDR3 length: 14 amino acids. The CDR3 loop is CASSLGGSNEKLFF. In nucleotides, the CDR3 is TGTGCCAGCAGTTTAGGGGGCTCTAATGAAAAACTGTTTTTT.

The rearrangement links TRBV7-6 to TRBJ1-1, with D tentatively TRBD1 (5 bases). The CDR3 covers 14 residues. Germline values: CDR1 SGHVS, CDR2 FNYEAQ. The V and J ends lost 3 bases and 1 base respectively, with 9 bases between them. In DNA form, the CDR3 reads TGTGCCAGCAGCTTGCTAGGGGAGAACACTGAAGCTTTCTTT. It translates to CASSLLGENTEAFF. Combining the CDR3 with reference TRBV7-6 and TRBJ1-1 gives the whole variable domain GAGVSQSPRYKVTKRGQDVALRCDPISGHVSLYWYRQALGQGPEFLTYFNYEAQQDKSGLPNDRFSAERPEGSISTLTIQRTEQRDSAMYRCASSLLGENTEAFFGQGTRLTVV.

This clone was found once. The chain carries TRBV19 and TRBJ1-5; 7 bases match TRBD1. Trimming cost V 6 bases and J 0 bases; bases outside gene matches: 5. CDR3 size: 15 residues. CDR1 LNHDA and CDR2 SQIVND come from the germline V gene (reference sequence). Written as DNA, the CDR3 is TGTGCCAGTAGGACCACAGGGGTTAGCAATCAGCCCCAGCATTTT. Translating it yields CASRTTGVSNQPQHF.